This T cell receptor (beta chain) was observed in a study of T cell responses to AZD1222 COVID-19 vaccine (dated by TCRdb to 2020 to 2023). About the full investigation: AZD1222 recipients with second doses at about 4 weeks or about 12 weeks were pooled, because spike-specific TCR depth and breadth did not differ between schedules. Trial participants were enrolled by age into subgroups of 18-55, 56-69 and 70-plus years, and around 140, 26 and 57 TCR-sequenced participants, respectively, were included in these subgroups. TCR sequencing covered roughly 230 trial participants: around 210 given two doses of AZD1222 and some 25 given two doses of MenACWY control vaccine.

The study at large found these results: Most participants were white British and females outnumbered males, and the authors suggested that clonal diversity may have been underestimated. Conclusions about previously exposed vaccinees were limited because only 5 or 6 AZD1222 recipients were SARS-CoV-2 seropositive at baseline. CD4 TCRs associated with the vaccine covered the entire spike protein, and the dominant responses were in regions 160-218 and 743-854. No day 14 peak-response samples were available, so repertoires were characterized only after the peak T cell response. The 56-69-year group was small, and its depth increase did not reach significance, likely because of low power. A significant rise in spike-specific TCR breadth and depth was observed after two AZD1222 doses relative to day 0 and relative to MenACWY recipients. Nearly half of unique spike-specific TCRs reportedly recognized epitopes outside regions mutated in the B.1.351 and B.1.1.7 variants.

The time point label, as the study defines it: baseline before first vaccination. Vaccinee samples were obtained from the UK trials COV001 and COV002, which included a single-blind randomized controlled phase 2/3 trial of AZD1222 (ChAdOx1 nCoV-19) in healthy adults. For TCRbeta chain sequencing, PBMC samples were collected from trial participants at day 0 and at day 28 after the second dose. Trimming removed 0 bases from V and 3 bases from J, leaving 9 bases between the germline ends. The CDR1 and CDR2 encoded by the germline V gene (reference sequence) are GTSNPN and SVGIG. Spanning cysteine to phenylalanine, the CDR3 consists of 14 amino acids. Only CDR3 DNA remains: 42 bases, in frame from the first base. On this clone: It lacks a known antigen. Per-base qualities were not stored, and no clone one base away is much larger.

The CDR3 regions of human TCRbeta chains were subjected to immunosequencing. Processing in the source paper ran as follows. TCRs in the repertoires were compared against a reference library of SARS-CoV-2-specific TCRs that had been generated with the MIRA antigen-specificity platform. Breadth was defined as the fraction of unique TCRs that were SARS-CoV-2-associated, and depth was defined as the fraction of total T cells that were SARS-CoV-2-associated. Using the MIRA data, each spike-specific TCR was mapped to the spike region that the TCR reacts to and placed in a CD4 or CD8 class. Log10-transformed breadth and depth values were compared by one-way ANOVA with Sidak's multiple comparisons tests. Not all clones reach the TCRdb copy of this immuneACCESS table, which keeps in-frame sequences only. Checked studies attribute under half of the gap to unresolved V genes and leave the rest unexplained. The V and J calls and clone size are taken from that table; D and trimming were inferred from the DNA. Across this sample there are around 30,000 clones, with approximately 90% seen only once. Of the sample, over 40% falls within the top ten clones.

The sample consisted of peripheral blood, taken on day 0 of AZD1222 vaccination. The rearranged segments are TRBV30 and TRBJ1-5, with no confident D gene call. The TCR comes from an adult in good health. The CDR3 protein: CAWSVDISNQPQHF. In nucleotides, the sequence is TGTGCCTGGAGTGTAGATATCTCCAATCAGCCCCAGCATTTT. Outside the CDR3, residues come from the reference TRBV30 and TRBJ1-5 proteins, so the full variable domain is: SQTIHQWPATLVQPVGSPLSLECTVEGTSNPNLYWYRQAAGRGLQLLFYSVGIGQISSEVPQNLSASRPQDRQFILSSKKLLLSDSGFYLCAWSVDISNQPQHFGDGTRLSIL.